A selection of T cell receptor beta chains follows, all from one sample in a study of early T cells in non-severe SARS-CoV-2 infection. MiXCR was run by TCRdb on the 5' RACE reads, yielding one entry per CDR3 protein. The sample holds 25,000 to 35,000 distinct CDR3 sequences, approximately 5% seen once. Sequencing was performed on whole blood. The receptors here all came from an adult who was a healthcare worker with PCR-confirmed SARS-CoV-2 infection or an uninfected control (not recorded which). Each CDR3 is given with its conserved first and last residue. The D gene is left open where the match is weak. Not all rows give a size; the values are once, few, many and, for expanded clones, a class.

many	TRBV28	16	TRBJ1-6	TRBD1	CASSSQGAIGNSPLHF	TGTGCCAGCAGTAGCCAGGGGGCGATCGGTAATTCACCCCTCCACTTT
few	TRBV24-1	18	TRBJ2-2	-	CATSDPPRGRLNTGELFF	TGTGCCACCAGTGACCCTCCGCGAGGCAGACTGAACACCGGGGAGCTGTTTTTT
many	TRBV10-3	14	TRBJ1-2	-	CASTAELLDYGYTF	TGTGCCAGCACGGCAGAGTTGCTGGACTATGGCTACACCTTC
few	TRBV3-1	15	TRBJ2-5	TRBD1	CASSQPQGVAGAQYF	TGTGCCAGCAGCCAACCGCAGGGGGTTGCTGGGGCCCAGTACTTC
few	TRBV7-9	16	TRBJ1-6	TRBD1	CASSHRIGQGTSPLHF	TGTGCCAGCAGCCATAGAATTGGACAGGGGACTTCACCCCTCCACTTT
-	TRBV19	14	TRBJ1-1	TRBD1	CASSTRDSQTEAFF	TGTGCCAGTAGTACCAGGGACAGCCAAACTGAAGCTTTCTTT
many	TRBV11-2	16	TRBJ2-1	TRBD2	CASSLQGLATYNEQFF	TGTGCCAGCAGCTTACAGGGACTAGCGACCTACAATGAGCAGTTCTTC
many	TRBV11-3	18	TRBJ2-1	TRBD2	CASSYGTSGGGELNEQFF	TGTGCCAGCAGCTACGGGACTAGCGGGGGTGGGGAATTGAATGAGCAGTTCTTC
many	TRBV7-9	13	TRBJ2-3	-	CASSGAGTDTQYF	TGTGCCAGCAGCGGGGCAGGCACAGATACGCAGTATTTT
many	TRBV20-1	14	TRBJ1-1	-	CSARVRQMNTEAFF	TGCAGTGCTAGAGTCAGACAGATGAACACTGAAGCTTTCTTT
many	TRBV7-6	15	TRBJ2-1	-	CASSPISGVYNEQFF	TGTGCCAGCAGCCCTATCTCGGGGGTTTACAATGAGCAGTTCTTC
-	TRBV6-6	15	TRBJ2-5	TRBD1	CASSPGTANLGTQYF	TGTGCCAGCAGCCCCGGGACAGCAAATCTGGGGACCCAGTACTTC
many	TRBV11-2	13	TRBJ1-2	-	CASSRMGPYGYTF	TGTGCCAGCAGCCGCATGGGCCCCTATGGCTACACCTTC
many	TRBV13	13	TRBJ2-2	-	CASRVKGTGELFF	TGTGCCAGCAGAGTAAAAGGGACCGGGGAGCTGTTTTTT
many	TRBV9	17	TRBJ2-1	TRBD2	CASSVSQGTSGVNEQFF	TGTGCCAGCAGCGTTAGCCAAGGGACTAGCGGGGTCAATGAGCAGTTCTTC
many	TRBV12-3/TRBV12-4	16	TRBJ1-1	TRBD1	CASSHLRDRVDHEAFF	TGTGCCAGCAGTCACCTCCGGGACAGGGTTGATCATGAAGCTTTCTTT
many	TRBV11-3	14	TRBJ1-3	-	CASSLGGSGNTIYF	TGTGCCAGCAGCTTAGGAGGGTCTGGAAACACCATATATTTT
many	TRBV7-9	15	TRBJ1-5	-	CASSTTGSFNQPQHF	TGTGCCAGCAGCACCACCGGCTCGTTCAATCAGCCCCAGCATTTT
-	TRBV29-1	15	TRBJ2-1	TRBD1	CSVPLGQDTYNEQFF	TGCAGCGTTCCTCTCGGACAGGACACCTACAATGAGCAGTTCTTC
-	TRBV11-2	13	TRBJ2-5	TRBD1	CASRTTGVETQYF	TGTGCCAGCAGAACCACAGGGGTCGAGACCCAGTACTTC
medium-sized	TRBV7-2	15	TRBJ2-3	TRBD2	CASSSGGLAADTQYF	TGTGCCAGCAGCTCTGGGGGACTAGCAGCCGATACGCAGTATTTT
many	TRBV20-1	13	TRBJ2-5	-	CSALGAVQETQYF	TGCAGTGCTTTGGGGGCTGTGCAAGAGACCCAGTACTTC
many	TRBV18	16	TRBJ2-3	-	CASSPDLQGATDTQYF	TGTGCCAGCTCACCCGACTTACAGGGCGCCACAGATACGCAGTATTTT
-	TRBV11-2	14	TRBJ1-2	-	CASSFEASVYGYTF	TGTGCCAGCAGCTTCGAGGCGTCCGTCTATGGCTACACCTTC
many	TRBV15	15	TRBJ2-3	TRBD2	CATSRARGVTDTQYF	TGTGCCACCAGCAGAGCTCGGGGGGTGACAGATACGCAGTATTTT
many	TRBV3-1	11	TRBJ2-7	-	CASSQQYEQYF	TGTGCCAGCAGCCAGCAATACGAGCAGTACTTC
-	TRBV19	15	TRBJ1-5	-	CASSKRQSSNQPQHF	TGTGCCAGTAGTAAGCGACAGAGTAGCAATCAGCCCCAGCATTTT
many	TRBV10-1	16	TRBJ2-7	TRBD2	CAPKGVASGALYEQYF	TGCGCCCCCAAGGGCGTGGCTAGCGGGGCGTTATACGAGCAGTACTTC
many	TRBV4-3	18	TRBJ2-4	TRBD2	CASSQDLAGDPLKNIQYF	TGCGCCAGCAGCCAAGATCTTGCGGGGGACCCCCTTAAAAACATTCAGTACTTC
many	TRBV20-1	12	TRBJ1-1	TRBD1	CSATDRAGEAFF	TGCAGTGCTACCGACAGGGCTGGTGAAGCTTTCTTT
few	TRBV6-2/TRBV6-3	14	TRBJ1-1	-	CASSRQEMNTEAFF	TGTGCCAGCAGCAGGCAGGAAATGAACACTGAAGCTTTCTTT
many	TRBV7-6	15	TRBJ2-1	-	CASSAKIGQNNEQFF	TGTGCCAGCAGCGCAAAAATTGGACAGAACAATGAGCAGTTCTTC
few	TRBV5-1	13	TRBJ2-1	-	CASSLPLAGEQFF	TGCGCCAGCAGCTTGCCTCTAGCTGGTGAGCAGTTCTTC
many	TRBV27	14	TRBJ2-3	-	CASSVRAPTDTQYF	TGTGCCAGCAGTGTACGAGCCCCCACAGATACGCAGTATTTT
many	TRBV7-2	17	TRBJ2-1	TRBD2	CASSPRGSGVSYNEQFF	TGTGCCAGCAGCCCTCGGGGCAGCGGGGTTTCCTACAATGAGCAGTTCTTC
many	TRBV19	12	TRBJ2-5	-	CASRQAGDAQYF	TGTGCCAGCAGACAGGCGGGTGACGCCCAGTACTTC
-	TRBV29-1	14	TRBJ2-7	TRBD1	CSVEMAGGLYEQYF	TGCAGCGTTGAAATGGCAGGGGGCTTGTACGAGCAGTACTTC
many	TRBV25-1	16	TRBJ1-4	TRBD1	CASTRDRLATNEKLFF	TGTGCCAGCACTCGGGACAGACTTGCAACTAATGAAAAACTGTTTTTT
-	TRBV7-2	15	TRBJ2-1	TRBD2	CASSLSGGAFNEQFF	TGTGCCAGCAGCCTTAGCGGGGGGGCCTTCAATGAGCAGTTCTTC
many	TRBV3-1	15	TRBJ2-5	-	CASSRPSGRHETQYF	TGTGCCAGCAGCCGTCCTTCGGGGAGGCACGAGACCCAGTACTTC